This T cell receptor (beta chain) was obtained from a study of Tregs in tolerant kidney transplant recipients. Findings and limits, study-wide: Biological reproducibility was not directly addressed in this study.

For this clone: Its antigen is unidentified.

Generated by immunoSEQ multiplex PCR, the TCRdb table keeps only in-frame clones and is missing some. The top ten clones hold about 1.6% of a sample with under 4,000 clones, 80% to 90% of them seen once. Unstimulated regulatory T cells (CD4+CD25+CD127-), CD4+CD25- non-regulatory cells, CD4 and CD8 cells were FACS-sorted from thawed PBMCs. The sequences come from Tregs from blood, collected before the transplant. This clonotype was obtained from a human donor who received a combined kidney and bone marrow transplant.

This CDR3 is CASRRASGSNEQFF. The CDR3 nucleotides read TGTGCCAGCAGGAGGGCTAGCGGGAGTAATGAGCAGTTCTTC. V and J are TRBV2 and TRBJ2-1, with 10 bases aligning to TRBD2. The CDR3 runs 14 residues. Germline CDR1 is SNHLY and CDR2 is FYNNEI. J was trimmed by 7 bases and V by 6 bases; bases with no gene match: 6.